These T cell receptor beta chains were read from a single sample in a study of shared clonotypes between healthy human individuals. TCRdb's table, derived via immunoSEQ multiplex PCR, lists solely in-frame clones and lacks some. The data contain 600,000 to 800,000 clones, roughly two thirds of them singletons. Sample: memory CD4+ T cells sorted from blood. Receptors originate from a woman in her thirties in good health. CDR3s include the opening cysteine and the closing phenylalanine or tryptophan. The D gene is left open where the match is weak. A clone size is listed for some rows: how often the clone was seen (once, few, many), or a class if it is expanded.

>TRBD2|TRBV11-2|TRBJ2-3|-
TGTGCCAGCAGCTTAGTAGCGGGAGGGCCAGATACGCAGTATTTT
CASSLVAGGPDTQYF
>-|TRBV7-2|TRBJ2-3|-
TGTGCCAGCAGCGAAAGCCCGGGAACGCAGTATTTT
CASSESPGTQYF
>-|TRBV19|TRBJ2-3|-
TGTGCCAGTTCCACGTGGTCCGGCACAGATACGCAGTATTTT
CASSTWSGTDTQYF
>TRBD2|TRBV9|TRBJ2-1|-
TGTGCCAGCAGCACCCGCGCCTGGACTAGAGGCGATGAGCAGTTCTTC
CASSTRAWTRGDEQFF
>TRBD1|TRBV7-9|TRBJ2-3|-
TGTGCCAGCACCAACCAGGGGGAAGGGGCCACAGATACGCAGTATTTT
CASTNQGEGATDTQYF
>-|TRBV5-1|TRBJ1-3|-
TGCGCCAGCAGCCAGGGTAGTATCCGGAGTTCTGGAAACACCATATATTTT
CASSQGSIRSSGNTIYF
>-|TRBV7-3|TRBJ1-1|-
TGTGCCAGCAGCCTCCGAGGGGGGCTGAACACTGAAGCTTTCTTT
CASSLRGGLNTEAFF
>-|TRBV5-4|TRBJ2-3|-
TGTGCCTCCTCCCGGGCGCCAGGGTCCCCTACAGATACGCAGTATTTT
CASSRAPGSPTDTQYF
>TRBD2|TRBV28|TRBJ2-2|once
TGTGCCACAGCCGGGACTATCGGCACCGGGGAGCTGTTTTTT
CATAGTIGTGELFF
>-|TRBV19|TRBJ1-2|many
TGTGCCAGTAGGGGGACTTCCCGCGGGAGCTACACCTTC
CASRGTSRGSYTF
>TRBD1|TRBV6-1|TRBJ2-7|once
TGTGCCAGCAGTGAAATGACAGGGGGCGGTCTATACGCCTACGAGCAGTACTTC
CASSEMTGGGLYAYEQYF
>-|TRBV11-2|TRBJ1-1|-
TGTGCCAGCAGCCAAACGCCGGTGAACACTGAAGCTTTCTTT
CASSQTPVNTEAFF
>-|TRBV4-2|TRBJ1-1|-
TGTGCCAGCAGCCTTACGGGACTCTATGAAGCTTTCTTT
CASSLTGLYEAFF
>TRBD2|TRBV11-2|TRBJ2-3|-
TGTGCCAGCAGCTACGGCCGCACTAGCGGGAGGGCTTCAGATACGCAGTATTTT
CASSYGRTSGRASDTQYF
>TRBD1|TRBV28|TRBJ2-7|-
TGTGCCAGCAACGACAGGGGGCCCTCCTACGAGCAGTACTTC
CASNDRGPSYEQYF
>TRBD1|TRBV5-6|TRBJ2-2|-
TGTGCCAGCAACATAAAAGGGGGCGGCGTCACCGGGGAGCTGTTTTTT
CASNIKGGGVTGELFF
>-|TRBV4-2|TRBJ2-7|-
TGTGCCAGCCAGAATAACCTGGCGGGGTCCGACGAGCAGTACTTC
CASQNNLAGSDEQYF
>-|TRBV15|TRBJ2-1|-
TGTGCCACCAGCAGTAAGAGCCAGGGTATCTCCTACAATGAGCAGTTCTTC
CATSSKSQGISYNEQFF
>TRBD1|TRBV5-1|TRBJ1-1|once
TGCGCCAGCAGCCCGGGTGCGACAGGGCCGAACACTGAAGCTTTCTTT
CASSPGATGPNTEAFF
>TRBD2|TRBV5-1|TRBJ2-1|-
TGCGCCAGCAGCTTCCCAGCGAGCGGGAGGGCCTATGAGCAGTTCTTC
CASSFPASGRAYEQFF
>-|TRBV4-1|TRBJ2-3|-
TGCGCCAGCAGCCAAGCACGGGGTTCAGATACGCAGTATTTT
CASSQARGSDTQYF
>-|TRBV5-1|TRBJ1-4|-
TGCGCCAGCAGCTTATCGGAAGGAATAAATGAAAAACTGTTTTTT
CASSLSEGINEKLFF
>TRBD1|TRBV6-6|TRBJ2-5|-
TGTGCCAGCAGTTACAGCCCCCGACAGGGAGAGACCCAGTACTTC
CASSYSPRQGETQYF
>-|TRBV5-1|TRBJ2-2|-
TGCGCCAGCAGTATCGGGGATAGGGACACCGGGGAGCTGTTTTTT
CASSIGDRDTGELFF
>-|TRBV10-2|TRBJ2-7|-
TGCGCCAGCATGGCTAAGACCTACGAGCAGTACTTC
CASMAKTYEQYF
>-|TRBV28|TRBJ2-1|-
TGTGCCAGCAGTTTGACCTCAGGGGGGCCCTACAATGAGCAGTTCTTC
CASSLTSGGPYNEQFF
>TRBD2|TRBV28|TRBJ2-1|-
TGTGCCAGCAGTGGATACTACCAAAGCGGGAAATCCTACAATGAGCAGTTCTTC
CASSGYYQSGKSYNEQFF
>TRBD2|TRBV19|TRBJ2-1|-
TGTGCCAGTAGTACTTGGACTAGCGGGAGAGTTTGGAATGAGCAGTTCTTC
CASSTWTSGRVWNEQFF
>-|TRBV20-1|TRBJ2-7|few
TGCAGTGCGGGGCCCTACGAGCAGTACTTC
CSAGPYEQYF
>TRBD1|TRBV5-1|TRBJ1-1|many
TGCGCCAGCACCGTCCCGGGACAGGGGAACACTGAAGCTTTCTTT
CASTVPGQGNTEAFF
>-|TRBV28|TRBJ2-7|-
TGTGCCAGCAGCCACCGCTACGAGCAGTACTTC
CASSHRYEQYF
>-|TRBV19|TRBJ2-1|-
TGTGCCAGTAGTAACCATCGGGGGGCGAATGAGCAGTTCTTC
CASSNHRGANEQFF
>TRBD2|TRBV6-5|TRBJ2-1|-
TGTGCCAGCAGTTACGGGACTAGCTTTAATGAGCAGTTCTTC
CASSYGTSFNEQFF
>TRBD1|TRBV5-1|TRBJ2-5|-
TGCGCCAGCAGCACGGGACAGTGGGAGACCCAGTACTTC
CASSTGQWETQYF
>TRBD1|TRBV27|TRBJ1-5|-
TGTGCCAGCAGTTTATTGACAGGGGGCGGCCAGCCCCAGCATTTT
CASSLLTGGGQPQHF
>-|TRBV28|TRBJ2-7|many
TGTGCCAGCAGTTTAAAGGGGACTTTCGACGAGCAGTACTTC
CASSLKGTFDEQYF
>-|TRBV5-1|TRBJ1-1|-
TGCGCCAGCAGCTCTAGCCCCCCGACGTTCTTGAACACTGAAGCTTTCTTT
CASSSSPPTFLNTEAFF
>TRBD1|TRBV27|TRBJ2-2|-
TGTGCCAGCACCTCAGGGGGTTTGGGAACCGGGGAGCTGTTTTTT
CASTSGGLGTGELFF
>TRBD2|TRBV5-1|TRBJ2-1|-
TGCGCCAGCAGCCCGACTAGCGGGAGCTACAATGAGCAGTTCTTC
CASSPTSGSYNEQFF
>-|TRBV19|TRBJ1-2|-
TGTGCCAGTAGTCCCGATTACAGGGAAATCTATGGCTACACCTTC
CASSPDYREIYGYTF
>TRBD1|TRBV2|TRBJ2-5|-
TGTGCCAGCAGTGCTGAACAGGGGCCCCAAGAGACCCAGTACTTC
CASSAEQGPQETQYF
>-|TRBV9|TRBJ2-2|-
TGTGCCAGCAGCGTAGGTGGAGATACTTCGAACACCGGGGAGCTGTTTTTT
CASSVGGDTSNTGELFF
>-|TRBV5-5|TRBJ2-3|-
TGTGCCAGCAGCCAACTGTTTTTCGCAGATACGCAGTATTTT
CASSQLFFADTQYF
>-|TRBV21-1|TRBJ2-1|few
TGTGCCAGCAGCAAGGGACTAGCGGGGTACAATGAGCAGTTCTTC
CASSKGLAGYNEQFF
>-|TRBV7-8|TRBJ2-3|once
TGTGCCAGCAGCCAGAGAAGGGATACGCAGTATTTT
CASSQRRDTQYF
>TRBD2|TRBV6-5|TRBJ2-7|once
TGTGCCAGCAGTCCTAGCGGGAGTGTCTCCTACGAGCAGTACTTC
CASSPSGSVSYEQYF